This TCR beta chain is drawn from a study of cytomegalovirus exposure and HLA in healthy donors. Notes on the study in general: Cytomegalovirus-associated TCR beta chains were listed, numbering some 150.

V trimming: 2 bases; J trimming: 0 bases; junction bases outside the gene matches: 3. CDR1 is SGHDT and CDR2 is YYEEEE in the germline V gene. CDR3 size: 16 residues. Notes on this clone: Its antigen is unknown.

With 60 Vbeta and 13 Jbeta primers, the PCR was carried out. The assay was immunoSEQ multiplex PCR, and TCRdb's table has in-frame clones only and misses some. The sample carries roughly 180,000 clones, 80% to 90% recorded once. Source material: PBMCs. The gene calls are TRBV5-6 and TRBJ1-1; 11 bases are a match to TRBD1. The source is a man aged 18-30 years in good health and CMV-seropositive. DNA for the CDR3: TGTGCCAGCAGCTTCGGACAGGGGGCGGTGAACACTGAAGCTTTCTTT. Its translation is CASSFGQGAVNTEAFF.